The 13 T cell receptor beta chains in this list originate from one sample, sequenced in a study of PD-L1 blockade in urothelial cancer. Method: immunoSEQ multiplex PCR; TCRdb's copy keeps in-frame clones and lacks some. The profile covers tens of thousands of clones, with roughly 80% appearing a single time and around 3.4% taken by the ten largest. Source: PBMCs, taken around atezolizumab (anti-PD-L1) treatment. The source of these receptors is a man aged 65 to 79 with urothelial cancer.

As DNA, the CDR3 is TGTGCCAGCAGTTACTCAAAACATATCACTGAAGCTTTCTTT. Protein: CASSYSKHITEAFF. The V and J genes are TRBV6-5 and TRBJ1-1; D gene ambiguous. The germline V and J ends were trimmed by 0 bases and 4 bases, with 9 bases remaining between them. Looked up from germline, CDR1 is MNHEY and CDR2 is SVGAGI. The CDR3 has 14 amino acids.

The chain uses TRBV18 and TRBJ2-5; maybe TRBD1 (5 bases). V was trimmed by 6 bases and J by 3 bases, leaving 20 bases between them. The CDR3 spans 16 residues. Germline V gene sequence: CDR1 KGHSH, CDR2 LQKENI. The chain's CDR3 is CASSGAGPLVEETQYF. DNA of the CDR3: TGTGCCAGCTCTGGGGCCGGACCACTTGTGGAAGAGACCCAGTACTTC.

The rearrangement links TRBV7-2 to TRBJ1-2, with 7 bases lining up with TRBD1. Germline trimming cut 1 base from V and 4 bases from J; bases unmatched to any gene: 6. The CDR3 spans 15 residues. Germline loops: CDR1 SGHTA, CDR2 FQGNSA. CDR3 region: CASSLENQGGYGYTF. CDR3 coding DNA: TGTGCCAGCAGCTTAGAAAACCAGGGGGGCTATGGCTACACCTTC. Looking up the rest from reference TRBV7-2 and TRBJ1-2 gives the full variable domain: GAGVSQSPSNKVTEKGKDVELRCDPISGHTALYWYRQSLGQGLEFLIYFQGNSAPDKSGLPSDRFSAERTGGSVSTLTIQRTQQEDSAVYLCASSLENQGGYGYTFGSGTRLTVV.

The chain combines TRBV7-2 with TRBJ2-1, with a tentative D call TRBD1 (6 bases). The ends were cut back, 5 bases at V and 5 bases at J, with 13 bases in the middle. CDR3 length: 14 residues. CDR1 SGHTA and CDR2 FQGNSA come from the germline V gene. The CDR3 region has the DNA TGTGCCAGCAGCCCGTCGCAGGGGAACAATGAGCAGTTCTTC. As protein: CASSPSQGNNEQFF. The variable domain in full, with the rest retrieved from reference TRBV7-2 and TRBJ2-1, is GAGVSQSPSNKVTEKGKDVELRCDPISGHTALYWYRQSLGQGLEFLIYFQGNSAPDKSGLPSDRFSAERTGGSVSTLTIQRTQQEDSAVYLCASSPSQGNNEQFFGPGTRLTVL.

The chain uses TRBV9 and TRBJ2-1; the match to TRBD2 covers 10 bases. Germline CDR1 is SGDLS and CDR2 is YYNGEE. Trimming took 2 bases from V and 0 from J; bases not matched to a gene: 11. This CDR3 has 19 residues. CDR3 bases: TGTGCCAGCAGCGTGATAGCGGGAGGTCTTACGAGCTCCTACAATGAGCAGTTCTTC. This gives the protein CASSVIAGGLTSSYNEQFF.

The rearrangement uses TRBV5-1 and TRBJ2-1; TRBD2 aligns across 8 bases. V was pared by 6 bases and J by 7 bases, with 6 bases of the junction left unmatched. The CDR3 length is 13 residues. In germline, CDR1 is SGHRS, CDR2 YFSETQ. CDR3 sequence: CASIGRERNEQFF. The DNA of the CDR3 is TGCGCCAGCATCGGGAGGGAACGTAATGAGCAGTTCTTC. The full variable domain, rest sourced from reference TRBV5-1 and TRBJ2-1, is KAGVTQTPRYLIKTRGQQVTLSCSPISGHRSVSWYQQTPGQGLQFLFEYFSETQRNKGNFPGRFSGRQFSNSRSEMNVSTLELGDSALYLCASIGRERNEQFFGPGTRLTVL.

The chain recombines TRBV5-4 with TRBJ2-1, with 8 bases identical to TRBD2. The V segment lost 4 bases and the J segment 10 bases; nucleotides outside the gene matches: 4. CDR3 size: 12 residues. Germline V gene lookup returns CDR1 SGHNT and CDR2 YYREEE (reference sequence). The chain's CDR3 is CASSREGREQFF. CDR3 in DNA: TGTGCCAGCAGCCGGGAGGGACGCGAGCAGTTCTTC.

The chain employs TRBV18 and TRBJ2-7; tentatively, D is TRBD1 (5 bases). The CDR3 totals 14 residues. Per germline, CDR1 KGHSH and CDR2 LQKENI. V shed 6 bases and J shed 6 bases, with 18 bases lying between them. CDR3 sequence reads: CASSPDKKVGEQYF. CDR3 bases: TGTGCCAGCTCCCCGGACAAAAAAGTAGGCGAGCAGTACTTC. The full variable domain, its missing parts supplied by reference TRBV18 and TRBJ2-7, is NAGVMQNPRHLVRRRGQEARLRCSPMKGHSHVYWYRQLPEEGLKFMVYLQKENIIDESGMPKERFSAEFPKEGPSILRIQQVVRGDSAAYFCASSPDKKVGEQYFGPGTRLTVT.

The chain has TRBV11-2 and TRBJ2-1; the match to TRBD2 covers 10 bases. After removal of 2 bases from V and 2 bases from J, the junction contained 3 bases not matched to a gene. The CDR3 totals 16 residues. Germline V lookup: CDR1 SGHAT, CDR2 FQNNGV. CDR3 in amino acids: CASSLRGLATYNEQFF. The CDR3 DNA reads TGTGCCAGCAGCTTAAGGGGACTAGCGACCTACAATGAGCAGTTCTTC.

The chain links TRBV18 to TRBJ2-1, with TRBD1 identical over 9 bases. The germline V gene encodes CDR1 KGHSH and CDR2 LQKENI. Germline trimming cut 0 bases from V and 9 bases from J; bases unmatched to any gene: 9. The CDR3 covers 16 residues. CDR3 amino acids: CASSPPSAGQGTEQFF. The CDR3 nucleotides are TGTGCCAGCTCACCACCGTCGGCGGGACAGGGCACTGAGCAGTTCTTC.

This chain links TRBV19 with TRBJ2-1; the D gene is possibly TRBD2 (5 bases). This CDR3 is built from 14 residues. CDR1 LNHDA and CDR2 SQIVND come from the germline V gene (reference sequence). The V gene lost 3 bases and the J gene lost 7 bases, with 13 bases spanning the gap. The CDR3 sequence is CASSILGVLNEQFF. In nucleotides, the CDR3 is TGTGCCAGTAGTATTCTCGGGGTCCTGAATGAGCAGTTCTTC.

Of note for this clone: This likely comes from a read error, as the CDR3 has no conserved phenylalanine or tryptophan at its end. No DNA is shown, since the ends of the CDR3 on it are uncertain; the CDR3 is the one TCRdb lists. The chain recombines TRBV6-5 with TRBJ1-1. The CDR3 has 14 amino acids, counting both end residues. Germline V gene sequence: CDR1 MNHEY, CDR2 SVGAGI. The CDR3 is CASSYSKEGSGLEQ.

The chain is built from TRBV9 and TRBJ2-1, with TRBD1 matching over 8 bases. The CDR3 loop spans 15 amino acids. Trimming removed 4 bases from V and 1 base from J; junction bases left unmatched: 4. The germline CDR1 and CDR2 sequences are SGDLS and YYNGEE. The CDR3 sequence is CASSPRQGSYNEQFF. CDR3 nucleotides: TGTGCCAGCAGCCCCCGACAGGGGTCCTACAATGAGCAGTTCTTC.